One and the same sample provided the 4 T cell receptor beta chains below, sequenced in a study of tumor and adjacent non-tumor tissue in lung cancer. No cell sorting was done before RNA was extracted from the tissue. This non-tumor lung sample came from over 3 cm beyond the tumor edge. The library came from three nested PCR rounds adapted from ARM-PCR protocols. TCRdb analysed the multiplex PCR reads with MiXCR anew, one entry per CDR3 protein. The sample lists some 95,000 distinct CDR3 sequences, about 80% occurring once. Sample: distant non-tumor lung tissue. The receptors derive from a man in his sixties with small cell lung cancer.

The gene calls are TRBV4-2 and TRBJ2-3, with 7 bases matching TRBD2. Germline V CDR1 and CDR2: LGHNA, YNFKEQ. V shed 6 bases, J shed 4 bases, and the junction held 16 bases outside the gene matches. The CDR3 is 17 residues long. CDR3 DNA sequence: TGTGCCAGCAGGCAACACCTAACGGGAGGCCTGGCAGATACGCAGTATTTT. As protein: CASRQHLTGGLADTQYF.

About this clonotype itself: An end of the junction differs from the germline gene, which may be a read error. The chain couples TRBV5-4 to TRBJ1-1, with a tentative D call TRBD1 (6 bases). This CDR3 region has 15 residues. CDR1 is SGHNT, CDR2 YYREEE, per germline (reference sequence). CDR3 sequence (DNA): TGTGCCAGCAGTTTGGGGGCGTTCGAGAACAGTGAAGCTTTCTTT. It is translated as CASSLGAFENSEAFF.

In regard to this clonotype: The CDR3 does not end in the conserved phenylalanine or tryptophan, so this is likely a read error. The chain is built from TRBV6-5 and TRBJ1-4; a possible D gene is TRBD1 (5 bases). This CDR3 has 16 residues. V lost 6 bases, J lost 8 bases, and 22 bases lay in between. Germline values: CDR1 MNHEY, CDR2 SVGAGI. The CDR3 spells CASRSATRTREEKLFL. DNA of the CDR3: TGTGCCAGCAGGTCCGCAACCAGGACACGAGAAGAAAAACTGTTTTTA.

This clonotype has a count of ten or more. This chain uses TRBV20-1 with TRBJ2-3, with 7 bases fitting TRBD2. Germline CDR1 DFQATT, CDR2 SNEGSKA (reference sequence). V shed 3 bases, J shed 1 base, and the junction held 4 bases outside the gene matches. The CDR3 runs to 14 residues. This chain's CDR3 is CSARVTSRTDTQYF. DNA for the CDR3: TGCAGTGCTAGGGTGACTAGCCGCACAGATACGCAGTATTTT.